This T cell receptor beta chain is from a study of T cell responses to AZD1222 COVID-19 vaccine. Study-level points and caveats: Repertoires were sampled only after the peak T cell response.

Regarding this clone: Antigen unknown.

The CDR3 contains 16 residues. The germline CDR1 and CDR2 sequences are MDHEN and SYDVKM. The V gene lost 4 bases and the J gene lost 3 bases, with 16 bases spanning the gap. Assay: immunoSEQ multiplex PCR; the TCRdb copy retains only in-frame clones and omits some. The sample has 150,000 to 200,000 clones; 70% to 90% are singletons. Sequencing was performed on peripheral blood, taken on day 0 of AZD1222 vaccination. The V call is TRBV28, the J call TRBJ1-5; tentative D call: TRBD1 (6 bases). This receptor was taken from an adult in good health. CDR3 coding DNA: TGTGCCAGCAGTTATGGGGCAGGGGAGGCCAATCAGCCCCAGCATTTT. It translates to CASSYGAGEANQPQHF.